This T cell receptor beta chain originates from a study of blood T cells in healthy people across ages. Trimming took 2 bases from V and 4 from J; bases not matched to a gene: 6. Germline V CDR1 and CDR2: PRHDT, FYEKMQ (reference sequence). The CDR3 length is 16 residues. This clonotype was seen once. A second about 6 to 12 cycle PCR used barcoded and J-beta primers. TCRdb ran MiXCR on the 5' RACE reads and lists one entry per CDR3 protein. The repertoire holds over a million distinct CDR3 sequences, with about 42% as singletons. Sequences were obtained from blood. This rearrangement joins TRBV13 to TRBJ2-2; TRBD2 matches 8 bases. The receptor was derived from a woman between 18 and 29 years old in good health. CDR3 region: CASSLIPSGLTGELFF. For the CDR3, the DNA is TGTGCCAGCAGCTTAATTCCTAGCGGGCTCACCGGGGAGCTGTTTTTT.